The source of this TCR beta chain is a study of cytomegalovirus exposure and HLA in healthy donors. With 60 Vbeta and 13 Jbeta primers, the PCR was carried out. Profiling relied on immunoSEQ multiplex PCR, and the TCRdb table lists in-frame clones only, not all of them. In all, the sample yields 55,000 to 70,000 clones. This CDR3 is 13 amino acids long. Germline V lookup: CDR1 SEHNR, CDR2 FQNEAQ (reference sequence). The V and J ends lost 1 base and 5 bases respectively, with 8 bases between them. All donors participated as healthy donors of bone marrow. There were likely unrecorded immune exposures, though donors were nominally healthy when sampled.

The receptor was derived from a female donor in good health and CMV-seropositive. The genes are TRBV7-9 and TRBJ1-1; D remains ambiguous. Sequencing used PBMCs. The DNA of the CDR3 is TGTGCCAGCAGCTTAGACGAGGTAACTGAAGCTTTCTTT. Translation: CASSLDEVTEAFF.